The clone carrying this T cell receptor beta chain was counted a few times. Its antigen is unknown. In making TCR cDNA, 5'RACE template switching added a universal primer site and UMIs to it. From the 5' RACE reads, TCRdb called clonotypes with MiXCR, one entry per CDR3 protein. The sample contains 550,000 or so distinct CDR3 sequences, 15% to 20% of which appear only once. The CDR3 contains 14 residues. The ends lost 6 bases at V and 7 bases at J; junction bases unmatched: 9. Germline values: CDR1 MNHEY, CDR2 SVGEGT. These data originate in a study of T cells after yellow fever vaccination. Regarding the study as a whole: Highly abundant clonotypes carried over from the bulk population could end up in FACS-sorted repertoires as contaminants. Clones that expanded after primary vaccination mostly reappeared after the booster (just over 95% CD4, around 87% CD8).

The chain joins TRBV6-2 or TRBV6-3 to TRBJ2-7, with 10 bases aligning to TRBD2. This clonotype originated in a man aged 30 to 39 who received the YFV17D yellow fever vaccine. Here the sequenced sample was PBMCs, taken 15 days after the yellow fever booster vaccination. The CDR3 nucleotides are TGTGCCAGCAGATTGGGACTAGCGCTTTGGGAGCAGTACTTC. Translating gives CASRLGLALWEQYF.